In its sample, the clone carrying this T cell receptor (beta chain) was seen a few times. The CDR3 runs 14 residues. The germline V gene has CDR1 MDHEN and CDR2 SYDVKM. V was cut by 3 bases and J by 2 bases, with 9 bases left in between. This entry belongs to a study of early T cells in non-severe SARS-CoV-2 infection. Across the whole study: Whole-blood bulk RNA, unsorted, was sequenced, and chains were unpaired.

TCRdb reanalysed the 5' RACE reads using MiXCR and keeps one entry per CDR3 protein. The top ten clones hold approximately 9.1% of a sample with under 65,000 distinct CDR3 sequences, 10% to 15% of them seen once. This sequence joins TRBV28 and TRBJ2-3, with unresolved D. Sequencing input: whole blood. The sequence derives from an adult who was a healthcare worker with PCR-confirmed SARS-CoV-2 infection or an uninfected control (not recorded which). The CDR3 DNA is TGTGCCAGCAGTTTCCCTGTCCCCACAGATACGCAGTATTTT. It is translated as CASSFPVPTDTQYF.